Reported below is one TCR beta chain. What it binds is not known. Profiled with immunoSEQ multiplex PCR; TCRdb holds only in-frame clones, not every one. The repertoire holds approximately 30,000 clones, with about 89% as singletons. The sample is drawn from a study of T cells in tuberculosis. General observations from the study: Selection depended on which cryopreserved specimens were available. Active tuberculosis alpha repertoires lay closer to GMM-specific TCRs than controls'. Smaller alpha distances in active tuberculosis partly reflected shorter CDR3-alpha lengths.

The CDR3 has 18 residues. Latent tuberculosis screening used tuberculin skin test and IGRA at entry. This clonotype originated in a donor aged 5-35 years with latent tuberculosis or without tuberculosis infection. J is TRBJ2-4 and V is TRBV21-1; the table names TRBD1, a call not compared with the DNA. TRBV21-1 is classified as a pseudogene. The sequencing sample was made of PBMCs. The CDR3 reads CARGEGGRREIAKNIQYF. CDR3 DNA: TGTGCCAGGGGGGAAGGGGGCAGGAGGGAAATAGCCAAAAACATTCAGTACTTC.